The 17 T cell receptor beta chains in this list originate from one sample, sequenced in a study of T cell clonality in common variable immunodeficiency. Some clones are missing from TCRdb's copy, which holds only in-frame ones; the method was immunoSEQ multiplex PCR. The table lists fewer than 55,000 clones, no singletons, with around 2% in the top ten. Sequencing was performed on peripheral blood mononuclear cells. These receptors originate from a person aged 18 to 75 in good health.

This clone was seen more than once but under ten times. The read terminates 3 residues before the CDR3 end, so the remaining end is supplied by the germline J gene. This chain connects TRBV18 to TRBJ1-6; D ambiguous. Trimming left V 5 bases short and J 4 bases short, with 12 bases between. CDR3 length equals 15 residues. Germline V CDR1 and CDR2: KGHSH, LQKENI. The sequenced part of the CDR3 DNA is TGTGCCAGCTCAAGCTCAGAAGGGTATAATTCACCC. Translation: CASSSSEGYNSP. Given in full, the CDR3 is CASSSSEGYNSPLHF.

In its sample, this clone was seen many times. This CDR3 is CASSQTTGWDTQYF. The CDR3 bases that were read are TGTGCCAGCAGCCAGACAACAGGGTGGGATACG. V gene TRBV11-2 combines with J gene TRBJ2-3; weak D call: TRBD1 (6 bases). The read ends 3 residues early relative to the CDR3; the germline J gene fills the gap. Trimming removed 5 bases from V and 6 bases from J, with 15 bases in between. CDR1 and CDR2 (germline): SGHAT, FQNNGV. CDR3 size: 14 residues.

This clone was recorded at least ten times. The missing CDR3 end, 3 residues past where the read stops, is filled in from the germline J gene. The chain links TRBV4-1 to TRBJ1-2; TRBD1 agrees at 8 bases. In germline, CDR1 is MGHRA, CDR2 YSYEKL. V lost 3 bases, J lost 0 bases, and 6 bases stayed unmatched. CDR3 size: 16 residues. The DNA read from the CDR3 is TGCGCCAGCAGCCAGGGAGGACAGGGAGCTAACTATGGC. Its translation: CASSQGGQGANYG. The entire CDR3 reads CASSQGGQGANYGYTF.

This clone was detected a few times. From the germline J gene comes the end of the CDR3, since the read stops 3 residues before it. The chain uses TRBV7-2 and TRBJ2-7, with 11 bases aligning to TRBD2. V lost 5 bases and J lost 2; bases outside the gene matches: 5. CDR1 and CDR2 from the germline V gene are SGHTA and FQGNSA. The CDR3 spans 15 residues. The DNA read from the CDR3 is TGTGCCAGCAGCCCCTTAGCGGGGGGGACCTACGAG. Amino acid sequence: CASSPLAGGTYE. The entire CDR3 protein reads CASSPLAGGTYEQYF.

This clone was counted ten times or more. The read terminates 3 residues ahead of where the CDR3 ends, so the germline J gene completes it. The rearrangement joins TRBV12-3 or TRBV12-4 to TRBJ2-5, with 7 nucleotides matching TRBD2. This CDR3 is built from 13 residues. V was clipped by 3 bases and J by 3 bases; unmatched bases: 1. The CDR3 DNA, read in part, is TGTGCCAGCAGTTTTCGGGGGGAAGAGACC. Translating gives CASSFRGEET. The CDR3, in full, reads CASSFRGEETQYF.

CDR3 DNA, as far as it was read: TGTGCCATCGCAGATAGCGGGACTCCCTACGAG. Its translation is CAIADSGTPYE. The complete CDR3 reads CAIADSGTPYEQYF. J is TRBJ2-7 and V is TRBV10-3, with TRBD2 matching over 8 bases. Read sequence stops 3 residues before the CDR3 end, and the germline J gene provides the missing end. Trimming took 8 bases from V and 2 from J; bases not matched to a gene: 8. Germline assignment: CDR1 ENHRY and CDR2 SYGVKD. The CDR3 totals 14 residues.

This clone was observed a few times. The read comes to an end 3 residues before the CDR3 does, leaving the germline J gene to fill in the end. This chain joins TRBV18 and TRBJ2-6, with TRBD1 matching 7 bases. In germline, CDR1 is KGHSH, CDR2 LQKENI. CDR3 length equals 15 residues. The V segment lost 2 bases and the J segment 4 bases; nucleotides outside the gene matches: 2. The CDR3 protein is CASSPWDSGANVLTF. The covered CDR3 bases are TGTGCCAGCTCACCATGGGACAGCGGGGCCAACGTC.

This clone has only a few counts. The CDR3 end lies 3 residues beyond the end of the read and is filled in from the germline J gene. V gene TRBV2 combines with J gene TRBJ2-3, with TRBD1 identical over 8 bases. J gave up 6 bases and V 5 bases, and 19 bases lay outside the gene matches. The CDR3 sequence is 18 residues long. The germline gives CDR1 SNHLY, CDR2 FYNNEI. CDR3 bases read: TGTGCCAGCAGTCCCCGGGACAGGAGTTTGTTGACACGGGATACG. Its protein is CASSPRDRSLLTRDT. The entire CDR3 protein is CASSPRDRSLLTRDTQYF.

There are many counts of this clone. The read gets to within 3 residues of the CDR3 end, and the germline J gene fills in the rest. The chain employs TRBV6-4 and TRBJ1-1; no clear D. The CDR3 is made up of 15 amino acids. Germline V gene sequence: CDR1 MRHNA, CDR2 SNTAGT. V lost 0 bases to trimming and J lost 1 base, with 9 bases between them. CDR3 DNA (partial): TGTGCCAGCAGTGACTCAGCAGGAAGGAACACTGAA. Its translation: CASSDSAGRNTE. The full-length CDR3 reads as CASSDSAGRNTEAFF.

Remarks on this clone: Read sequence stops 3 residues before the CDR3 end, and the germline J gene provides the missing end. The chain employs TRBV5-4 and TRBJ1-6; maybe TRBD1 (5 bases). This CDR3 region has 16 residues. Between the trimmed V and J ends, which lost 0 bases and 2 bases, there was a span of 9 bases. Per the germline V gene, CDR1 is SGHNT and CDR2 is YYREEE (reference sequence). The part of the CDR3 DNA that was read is TGTGCCAGCAGCTTGGCCGGACAACCCTATAATTCACCC. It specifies CASSLAGQPYNSP. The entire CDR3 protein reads CASSLAGQPYNSPLHF.

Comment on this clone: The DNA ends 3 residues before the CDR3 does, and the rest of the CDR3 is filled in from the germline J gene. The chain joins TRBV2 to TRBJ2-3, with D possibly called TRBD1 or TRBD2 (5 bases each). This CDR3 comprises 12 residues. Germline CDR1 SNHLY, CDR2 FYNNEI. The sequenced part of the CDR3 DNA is TGTGCCAGCAGTGATCAGGGAGAGACG. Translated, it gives CASSDQGET. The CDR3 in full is CASSDQGETQYF.

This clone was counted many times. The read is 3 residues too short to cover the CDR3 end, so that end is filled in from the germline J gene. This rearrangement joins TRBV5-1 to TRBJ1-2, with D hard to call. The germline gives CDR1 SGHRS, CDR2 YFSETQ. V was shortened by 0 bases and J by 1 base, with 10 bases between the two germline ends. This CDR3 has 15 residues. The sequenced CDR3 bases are TGCGCCAGCAGCTTGGATGGAGGACTTAACTATGGC. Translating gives CASSLDGGLNYG. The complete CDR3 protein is CASSLDGGLNYGYTF.

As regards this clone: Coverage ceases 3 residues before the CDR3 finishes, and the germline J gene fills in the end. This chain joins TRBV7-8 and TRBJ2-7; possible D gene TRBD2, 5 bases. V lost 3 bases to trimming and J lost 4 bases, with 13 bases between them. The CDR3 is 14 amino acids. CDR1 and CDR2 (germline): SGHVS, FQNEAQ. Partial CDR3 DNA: TGTGCCAGCAGCTTGGGTCCCCGGGGATACGAG. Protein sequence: CASSLGPRGYE. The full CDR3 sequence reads CASSLGPRGYEQYF.

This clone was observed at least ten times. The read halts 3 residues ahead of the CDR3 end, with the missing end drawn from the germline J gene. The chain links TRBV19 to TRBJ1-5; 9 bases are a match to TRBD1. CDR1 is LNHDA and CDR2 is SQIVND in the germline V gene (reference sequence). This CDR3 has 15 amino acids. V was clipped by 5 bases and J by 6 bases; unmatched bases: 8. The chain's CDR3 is CASSFGTGKGQPQHF. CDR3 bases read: TGTGCCAGTAGTTTTGGGACAGGGAAAGGTCAGCCC.

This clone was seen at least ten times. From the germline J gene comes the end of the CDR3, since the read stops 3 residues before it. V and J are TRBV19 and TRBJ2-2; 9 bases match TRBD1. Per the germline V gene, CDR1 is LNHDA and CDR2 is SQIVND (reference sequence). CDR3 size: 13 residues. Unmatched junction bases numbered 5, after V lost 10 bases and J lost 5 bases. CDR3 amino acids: CATGQGRTGELFF. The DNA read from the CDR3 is TGTGCCACCGGACAGGGGCGGACCGGGGAG.

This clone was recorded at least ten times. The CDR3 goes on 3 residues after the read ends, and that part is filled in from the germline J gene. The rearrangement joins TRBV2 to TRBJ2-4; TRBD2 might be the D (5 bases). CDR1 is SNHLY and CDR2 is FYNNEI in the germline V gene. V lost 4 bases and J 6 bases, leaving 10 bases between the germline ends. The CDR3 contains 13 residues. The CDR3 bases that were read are TGTGCCAGCAGTGGAGGGAGCGGAAACATT. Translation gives CASSGGSGNI. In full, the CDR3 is CASSGGSGNIQYF.

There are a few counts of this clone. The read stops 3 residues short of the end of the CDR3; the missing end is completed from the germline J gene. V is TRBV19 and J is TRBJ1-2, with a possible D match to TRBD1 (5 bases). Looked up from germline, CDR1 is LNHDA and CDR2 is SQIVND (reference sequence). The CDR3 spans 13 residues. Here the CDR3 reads CASMRTNTDTYTF. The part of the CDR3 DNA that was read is TGTGCCAGTATGAGGACAAACACAGATACC.